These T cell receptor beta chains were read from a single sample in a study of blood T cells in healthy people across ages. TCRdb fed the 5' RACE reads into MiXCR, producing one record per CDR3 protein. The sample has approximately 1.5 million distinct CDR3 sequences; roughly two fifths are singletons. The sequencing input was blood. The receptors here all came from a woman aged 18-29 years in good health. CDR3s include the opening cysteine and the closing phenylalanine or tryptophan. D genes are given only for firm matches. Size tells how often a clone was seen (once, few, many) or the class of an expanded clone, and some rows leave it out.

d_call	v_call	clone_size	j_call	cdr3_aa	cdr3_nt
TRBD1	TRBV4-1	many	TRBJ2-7	CASSQSGTGTYEQYF	TGCGCCAGCAGCCAATCCGGGACAGGAACCTACGAGCAGTACTTC
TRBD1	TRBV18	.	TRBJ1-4	CASSPRDRGLEKLFF	TGTGCCAGCTCACCACGGGACAGGGGGCTTGAAAAACTGTTTTTT
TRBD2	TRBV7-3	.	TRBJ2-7	CASSPGLAVFNEQYF	TGTGCCAGCAGCCCGGGACTAGCGGTATTTAATGAGCAGTACTTC
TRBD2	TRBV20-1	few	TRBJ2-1	CSASSGGAREQFF	TGCAGTGCTTCCAGCGGGGGGGCCAGAGAGCAGTTCTTC
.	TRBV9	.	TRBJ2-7	CASSVVVNPYEQYF	TGTGCCAGCAGCGTAGTCGTTAACCCCTACGAGCAGTACTTC
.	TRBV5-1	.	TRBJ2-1	CASKPPGPPRGSYNEQFF	TGCGCCTCCAAGCCCCCGGGCCCCCCTCGAGGATCCTACAATGAGCAGTTCTTC
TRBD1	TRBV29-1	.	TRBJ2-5	CSAATGVQETQYF	TGCAGCGCTGCGACAGGGGTTCAAGAGACCCAGTACTTC
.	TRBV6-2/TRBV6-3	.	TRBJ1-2	CASSSSPWAWYGYTF	TGTGCCAGCAGTTCCTCGCCGTGGGCTTGGTATGGCTACACCTTC
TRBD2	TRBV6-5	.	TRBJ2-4	CASRGTSGSQGNIRYF	TGTGCCAGCAGAGGGACTAGCGGGAGTCAAGGAAACATTCGGTACTTC
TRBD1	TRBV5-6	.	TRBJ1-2	CASSPILGGAHYGYTF	TGTGCCAGCAGCCCAATTCTAGGGGGCGCCCACTATGGCTACACCTTC
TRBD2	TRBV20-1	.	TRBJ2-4	CSARDARREKNIQYF	TGCAGTGCTAGAGACGCTCGGCGGGAGAAAAACATTCAGTACTTC
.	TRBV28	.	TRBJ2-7	CASSSTGTDIYEQYF	TGTGCCAGCAGCTCCACCGGGACGGATATTTACGAGCAGTACTTC
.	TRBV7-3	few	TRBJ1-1	CASSLPGAEAFF	TGTGCCAGCAGCTTACCAGGGGCTGAAGCTTTCTTT
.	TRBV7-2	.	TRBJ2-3	CASSLGLAWRGATDTQYF	TGTGCCAGCAGCTTAGGACTTGCCTGGCGGGGTGCCACAGATACGCAGTATTTT
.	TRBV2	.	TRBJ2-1	CASSAEWGNEQFF	TGTGCCAGCAGTGCGGAGTGGGGCAATGAGCAGTTCTTC
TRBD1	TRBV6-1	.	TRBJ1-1	CASRGDREAFF	TGTGCCAGCAGGGGGGACAGAGAAGCTTTCTTT
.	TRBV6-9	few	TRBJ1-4	CASSSKGKGFEKLFF	TGTGCCAGCTCATCCAAGGGGAAAGGGTTTGAAAAACTGTTTTTT
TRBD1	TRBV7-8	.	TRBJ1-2	CASSSLGQTYGYTF	TGTGCCAGCAGCTCCTTGGGACAGACCTATGGCTACACCTTC
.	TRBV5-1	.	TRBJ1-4	CASSLGNLNEKLFF	TGCGCCAGCAGCTTGGGAAATTTAAATGAAAAACTGTTTTTT
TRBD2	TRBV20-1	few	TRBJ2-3	CSAGLAGGVDTQYF	TGCAGTGCAGGACTAGCGGGAGGGGTAGATACGCAGTATTTT
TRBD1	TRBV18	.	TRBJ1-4	CASSHGTGTATNEKLFF	TGTGCCAGCTCACACGGGACAGGAACAGCAACTAATGAAAAACTGTTTTTT
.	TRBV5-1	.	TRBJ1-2	CASSLDDTNYGYTF	TGCGCCAGCAGCCTGGACGACACTAACTATGGCTACACCTTC
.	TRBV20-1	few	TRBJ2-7	CSARITGNSYEQYF	TGCAGTGCCCGTATCACCGGGAACTCCTACGAGCAGTACTTC
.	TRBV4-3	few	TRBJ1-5	CASSQGADYQPQHF	TGCGCCAGCAGCCAAGGGGCAGACTATCAGCCCCAGCATTTT
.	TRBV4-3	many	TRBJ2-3	CASSQAQASTDTQYF	TGCGCCAGCAGCCAAGCTCAGGCGAGCACAGATACGCAGTATTTT
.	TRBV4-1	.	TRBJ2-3	CASSSLTPPTQYF	TGCGCCAGCAGCAGCCTGACCCCGCCTACGCAGTATTTT
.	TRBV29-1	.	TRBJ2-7	CSIWDDMGYEQYF	TGCAGCATTTGGGACGATATGGGGTACGAGCAGTACTTC
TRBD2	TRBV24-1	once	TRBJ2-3	CATALAGDTDTQYF	TGTGCCACCGCGCTAGCGGGAGACACAGATACGCAGTATTTT
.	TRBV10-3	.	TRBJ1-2	CAISDGTKGYTF	TGTGCCATCAGTGACGGAACTAAAGGCTACACCTTC
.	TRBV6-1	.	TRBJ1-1	CASSRGAVFLNTEAFF	TGTGCCAGCAGTAGGGGGGCTGTGTTCCTGAACACTGAAGCTTTCTTT
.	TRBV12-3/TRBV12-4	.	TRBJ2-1	CASSPSQFSYNEQFF	TGTGCCAGCAGCCCGAGTCAATTCTCCTACAATGAGCAGTTCTTC
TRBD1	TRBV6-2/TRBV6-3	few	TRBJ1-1	CASRLTLGQGFMNTEAFF	TGTGCCAGCAGATTAACCCTAGGACAGGGTTTCATGAACACTGAAGCTTTCTTT
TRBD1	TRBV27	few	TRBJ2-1	CASSSLFRGSVTSGSVEQFF	TGTGCCAGCAGTTCCCTCTTCAGGGGGTCGGTAACTTCAGGGTCGGTGGAGCAGTTCTTC
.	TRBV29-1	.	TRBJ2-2	CSVGLGSANTGELFF	TGCAGCGTGGGGTTGGGGAGCGCGAACACCGGGGAGCTGTTTTTT
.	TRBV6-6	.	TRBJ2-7	CASSPRGGGEQYF	TGTGCCAGCAGCCCCCGAGGGGGAGGCGAGCAGTACTTC
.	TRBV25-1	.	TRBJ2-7	CASSKVHEQYF	TGTGCCAGCAGTAAGGTACACGAGCAGTACTTC
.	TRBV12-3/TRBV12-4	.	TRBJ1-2	CASSRRTEYYGYTF	TGTGCCAGCAGCCGGAGGACAGAGTACTATGGCTACACCTTC
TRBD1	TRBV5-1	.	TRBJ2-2	CASSLRKGTGDTGELFF	TGCGCCAGCAGCTTGCGCAAGGGGACAGGGGACACCGGGGAGCTGTTTTTT
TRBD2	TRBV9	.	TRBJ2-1	CASSVGFSGNEQFF	TGTGCCAGCAGCGTAGGGTTTAGCGGGAATGAGCAGTTCTTC
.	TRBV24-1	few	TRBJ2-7	CATSDFFWRQGGYEQYF	TGTGCCACCAGTGATTTTTTCTGGAGACAGGGAGGCTACGAGCAGTACTTC
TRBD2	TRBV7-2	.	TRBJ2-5	CASSPLASGRETQYF	TGTGCCAGCAGCCCACTGGCCAGCGGGAGAGAGACCCAGTACTTC
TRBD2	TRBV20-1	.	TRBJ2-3	CSASFGGAAIDTQYF	TGCAGTGCTAGTTTCGGGGGGGCGGCGATAGATACGCAGTATTTT
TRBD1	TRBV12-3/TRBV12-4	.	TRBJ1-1	CASSPPDRPLNTEAFF	TGTGCCAGCAGTCCTCCGGACAGGCCTCTAAACACTGAAGCTTTCTTT
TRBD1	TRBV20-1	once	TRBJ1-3	CSATRTGALSGNTIYF	TGCAGTGCAACCCGAACAGGGGCCCTCTCTGGAAACACCATATATTTT
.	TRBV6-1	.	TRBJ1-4	CASRSANEKLFF	TGTGCCAGCCGGTCGGCTAATGAAAAACTGTTTTTT